Listed below are T cell receptor beta chains from one sample, sequenced in a study of metastatic and nonmetastatic thyroid tumors. TCRdb re-analyzed the PCR reads through MiXCR. The data contain around 34,000 clones, around a fifth of them singletons. Sequencing was carried out using blood. All receptors derive from a female donor with papillary thyroid cancer or a benign thyroid nodule (not recorded which). Some clones in this sample may be carry-over from other donors' samples. Both conserved end residues are part of each CDR3. Fields, in order: V gene, D gene, CDR3 length, J gene, clone size, CDR3 DNA, CDR3 protein. D genes are given only for firm matches. Size is omitted from some rows. Given values are once, few, many or a class for expanded clones.

V: TRBV10-3
D: NA
length: 12
J: TRBJ1-2
size: many
DNA: TGTGCCACCGCGGGCGGGGTCGACGGCTACACCTTC
CDR3: CATAGGVDGYTF

V: TRBV6-5
D: NA
length: 13
J: TRBJ2-3
size: few
DNA: TGTGCCAGCAGCCTGATCCGCACAGATACGCAGTATTTT
CDR3: CASSLIRTDTQYF

V: TRBV7-3
D: NA
length: 13
J: TRBJ1-1
size: many
DNA: TGTGCCAGCAGCTTAGTCTCCACCACTGAAGCTTTCTTT
CDR3: CASSLVSTTEAFF

V: TRBV20-1
D: NA
length: 13
J: TRBJ1-1
size: NA
DNA: TGCAGTGCTAGACGGGCGGGGAACACTGAAGCTTTCTTT
CDR3: CSARRAGNTEAFF

V: TRBV6-5
D: NA
length: 14
J: TRBJ1-4
size: few
DNA: TGTGCCAGCAGTTACGGGGGTACTAATGAAAAACTGTTTTTT
CDR3: CASSYGGTNEKLFF

V: TRBV20-1
D: NA
length: 12
J: TRBJ2-5
size: many
DNA: TGCAGTGCGGAGAATGTGGGAGAGACCCAGTACTTC
CDR3: CSAENVGETQYF

V: TRBV5-1
D: NA
length: 14
J: TRBJ2-1
size: many
DNA: TGCGCCAGCAGCTTGGATCGAGGGTACAATGAGCAGTTCTTC
CDR3: CASSLDRGYNEQFF

V: TRBV20-1
D: NA
length: 13
J: TRBJ1-1
size: many
DNA: TGCAGTGCTAGAGATGAAGGCGGGATCGGAGCTTTCTTT
CDR3: CSARDEGGIGAFF

V: TRBV7-8
D: NA
length: 13
J: TRBJ2-1
size: NA
DNA: TGTGCCAGCAGCTCCGAGAGATACAATGAGCAGTTCTTC
CDR3: CASSSERYNEQFF

V: TRBV5-1
D: NA
length: 15
J: TRBJ1-1
size: many
DNA: TGCGCCAGCAGCAAGACCGTTGGGGGGAACACTGAAGCTTTCTTT
CDR3: CASSKTVGGNTEAFF

V: TRBV18
D: TRBD2
length: 15
J: TRBJ2-3
size: many
DNA: TGTGCCAGCTCACAACCGGGACTAAGCACAGATACGCAGTATTTT
CDR3: CASSQPGLSTDTQYF

V: TRBV11-2
D: NA
length: 17
J: TRBJ2-6
size: NA
DNA: TGTGCCAGCAGCTTAGAACCCAGTTTTAGTGGGGCCAACGTCCTGACTTTC
CDR3: CASSLEPSFSGANVLTF

V: TRBV11-2
D: NA
length: 12
J: TRBJ2-1
size: many
DNA: TGTGCCAGCAGATTCCGGGGGAATGAGCAGTTCTTC
CDR3: CASRFRGNEQFF

V: TRBV7-6
D: TRBD2
length: 14
J: TRBJ2-3
size: many
DNA: TGTGCCAGCAGCCCTACGGGGGGGTTCGATACGCAGTATTTT
CDR3: CASSPTGGFDTQYF

V: TRBV19
D: NA
length: 15
J: TRBJ2-3
size: many
DNA: TGTGCCAGTAGTAGGGGGGCCCCGGCGGCAGATACGCAGTATTTT
CDR3: CASSRGAPAADTQYF

V: TRBV20-1
D: NA
length: 12
J: TRBJ2-7
size: many
DNA: TGCAGTGCTAATCTGGGGACCTACGAGCAGTACTTC
CDR3: CSANLGTYEQYF

V: TRBV6-2/TRBV6-3
D: TRBD1
length: 16
J: TRBJ2-5
size: medium-sized
DNA: TGTGCCAGCAGTTACCCCGGACAGGGTATAAGTGAGACCCAGTACTTC
CDR3: CASSYPGQGISETQYF

V: TRBV28
D: NA
length: 13
J: TRBJ1-2
size: few
DNA: TGTGCCAGCAGTCACCGCCAGGTGGCTGGCTACACCTTC
CDR3: CASSHRQVAGYTF

V: TRBV12-3/TRBV12-4
D: NA
length: 15
J: TRBJ1-1
size: many
DNA: TGTGCCAGCAGTTCCCATGCAGGGGTGAGCACTGAAGCTTTCTTT
CDR3: CASSSHAGVSTEAFF

V: TRBV11-2
D: NA
length: 17
J: TRBJ2-2
size: medium-sized
DNA: TGTGCCAGCAGCCCTAACCCGGGGTCTCCTGTCCCCGGGGAGCTGTTTTTT
CDR3: CASSPNPGSPVPGELFF

V: TRBV19
D: NA
length: 15
J: TRBJ2-3
size: NA
DNA: TGTGCCAGTAGTATCAGGTCTGGAGGAACAGATACGCAGTATTTT
CDR3: CASSIRSGGTDTQYF

V: TRBV10-3
D: TRBD1
length: 13
J: TRBJ1-2
size: many
DNA: TGTGCCATGTCGGGGGGACAGGAGTGGGGCTACACCTTC
CDR3: CAMSGGQEWGYTF

V: TRBV10-1
D: TRBD1
length: 16
J: TRBJ2-7
size: NA
DNA: TGCGCCAGCAGTGAAAACCCAGGGGGCCCTTGGGACGAGCAGTACTTC
CDR3: CASSENPGGPWDEQYF

V: TRBV28
D: TRBD1
length: 17
J: TRBJ1-5
size: many
DNA: TGTGCCAGCAGTTTATGGGGACAGGGGGGGCGCAATCAGCCCCAGCATTTT
CDR3: CASSLWGQGGRNQPQHF

V: TRBV28
D: TRBD1
length: 15
J: TRBJ1-6
size: few
DNA: TGTGCCAGCAGTTCGCCGGGACAGGGTGTTTCACCCCTCCACTTT
CDR3: CASSSPGQGVSPLHF

V: TRBV7-2
D: NA
length: 14
J: TRBJ1-2
size: NA
DNA: TGTGCCAGCAGCTTAAGTCAAGGGGGTGAGGGCTACACCTTC
CDR3: CASSLSQGGEGYTF

V: TRBV6-9
D: NA
length: 12
J: TRBJ2-7
size: NA
DNA: TGTGCCAGCTCGGGGTCGAGCTACGAGCAGTACTTC
CDR3: CASSGSSYEQYF

V: TRBV19
D: NA
length: 14
J: TRBJ2-1
size: few
DNA: TGTGCCAGTATGGCTAGCTGGAGTTCTAATGAGCAGTTCTTC
CDR3: CASMASWSSNEQFF

V: TRBV29-1
D: NA
length: 11
J: TRBJ2-1
size: few
DNA: TGCAGCGTTGGGCATACCAATGAGCAGTTCTTC
CDR3: CSVGHTNEQFF

V: TRBV11-1
D: NA
length: 16
J: TRBJ1-5
size: many
DNA: TGTGCCAGCAGTTCGGACGGACGGAGAAGCAATCAGCCCCAGCATTTT
CDR3: CASSSDGRRSNQPQHF

V: TRBV28
D: TRBD2
length: 18
J: TRBJ2-6
size: medium-sized
DNA: TGTGCCAGCAGTCCAGGGGTAGCGGGGGACTCTGGGGCCAACGTCCTGACTTTC
CDR3: CASSPGVAGDSGANVLTF

V: TRBV11-2
D: NA
length: 14
J: TRBJ2-7
size: many
DNA: TGTGCCAGCAGGTTCCGTGAGGTTTCCTACGAGCAGTACTTC
CDR3: CASRFREVSYEQYF

V: TRBV11-2
D: NA
length: 16
J: TRBJ2-3
size: NA
DNA: TGTGCCAGCAGCTTACGTTCAGGCCGAGCCACAGATACGCAGTATTTT
CDR3: CASSLRSGRATDTQYF

V: TRBV4-1
D: TRBD1
length: 13
J: TRBJ1-2
size: medium-sized
DNA: TGCGCCAGCAGAAGGACAGGGGACTATGGCTACACCTTC
CDR3: CASRRTGDYGYTF

V: TRBV24-1
D: TRBD1
length: 16
J: TRBJ1-2
size: many
DNA: TGTGCCACCAGTGATTTTGGACAGGAGACTAACTATGGCTACACCTTC
CDR3: CATSDFGQETNYGYTF

V: TRBV5-1
D: TRBD1
length: 15
J: TRBJ2-7
size: NA
DNA: TGCGCCAGCAGCCAACCGGGACAGGGGGTCTACGAGCAGTACTTC
CDR3: CASSQPGQGVYEQYF

V: TRBV7-3
D: TRBD2
length: 15
J: TRBJ2-1
size: many
DNA: TGTGCCAGCAGCGGAAGCGGGGTGGGCGGCAATGAGCAGTTCTTC
CDR3: CASSGSGVGGNEQFF

V: TRBV5-1
D: NA
length: 15
J: TRBJ2-2
size: many
DNA: TGCGCCAGCAGCCTGGGACTGCGGAACACCGGGGAGCTGTTTTTT
CDR3: CASSLGLRNTGELFF

V: TRBV5-4
D: NA
length: 15
J: TRBJ2-1
size: medium-sized
DNA: TGTGCCAGCAGCTCTGACCCCTACTCCTACAATGAGCAGTTCTTC
CDR3: CASSSDPYSYNEQFF

V: TRBV5-1
D: TRBD2
length: 18
J: TRBJ2-5
size: many
DNA: TGCGCCAGCAGCCCGGGACTAGCGGGAGGCAGATACCAAGAGACCCAGTACTTC
CDR3: CASSPGLAGGRYQETQYF

V: TRBV6-6
D: TRBD1
length: 16
J: TRBJ2-2
size: NA
DNA: TGTGCCAGCAGTTACCGTGGGACAGGGGACACCGGGGAGCTGTTTTTT
CDR3: CASSYRGTGDTGELFF

V: TRBV6-1
D: TRBD1
length: 15
J: TRBJ1-3
size: few
DNA: TGTGCCAGCAGTCTCACAGGGGCCGGAGGAAACACCATATATTTT
CDR3: CASSLTGAGGNTIYF